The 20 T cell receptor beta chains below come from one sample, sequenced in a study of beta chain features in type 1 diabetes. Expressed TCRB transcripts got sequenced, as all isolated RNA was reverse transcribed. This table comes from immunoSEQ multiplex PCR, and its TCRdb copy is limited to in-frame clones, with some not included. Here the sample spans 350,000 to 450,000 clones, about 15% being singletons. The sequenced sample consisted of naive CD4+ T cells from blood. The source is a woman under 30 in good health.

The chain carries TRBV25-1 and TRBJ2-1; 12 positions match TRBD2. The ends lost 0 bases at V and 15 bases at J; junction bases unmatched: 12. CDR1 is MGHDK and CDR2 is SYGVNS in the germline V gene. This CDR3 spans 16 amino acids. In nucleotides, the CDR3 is TGTGCCAGCAGTGAATACTTGGGCCTAGCGGGAGGGCATCCGTTCTTC. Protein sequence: CASSEYLGLAGGHPFF.

Here the CDR3 reads CASSVVLGANTEAFF. The CDR3 DNA sequence: TGTGCCAGCAGCGTCGTGTTGGGGGCGAACACTGAAGCTTTCTTT. The chain combines TRBV9 with TRBJ1-1, with D possibly TRBD1 on 6 matching bases. The CDR3 is made up of 15 amino acids. CDR1 is SGDLS and CDR2 is YYNGEE in the germline V gene. V was shortened by 2 bases and J by 1 base, with 12 bases between the two germline ends. The entire variable domain, with the rest obtained from reference TRBV9 and TRBJ1-1, is as follows: DSGVTQTPKHLITATGQRVTLRCSPRSGDLSVYWYQQSLDQGLQFLIQYYNGEERAKGNILERFSAQQFPDLHSELNLSSLELGDSALYFCASSVVLGANTEAFFGQGTRLTVV.

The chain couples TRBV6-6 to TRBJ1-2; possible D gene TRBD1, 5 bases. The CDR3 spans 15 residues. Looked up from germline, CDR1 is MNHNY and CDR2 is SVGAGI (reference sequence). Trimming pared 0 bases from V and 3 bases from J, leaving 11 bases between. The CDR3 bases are TGTGCCAGCAGTTACTCAATAGGGGCTGACTATGGCTACACCTTC. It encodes CASSYSIGADYGYTF.

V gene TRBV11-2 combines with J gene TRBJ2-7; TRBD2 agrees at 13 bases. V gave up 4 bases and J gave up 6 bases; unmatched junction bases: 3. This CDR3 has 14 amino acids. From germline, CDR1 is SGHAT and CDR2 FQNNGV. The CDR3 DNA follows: TGTGCCAGCAGCTCGGGACTAGCGGGAAGCGAGCAGTACTTC. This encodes CASSSGLAGSEQYF.

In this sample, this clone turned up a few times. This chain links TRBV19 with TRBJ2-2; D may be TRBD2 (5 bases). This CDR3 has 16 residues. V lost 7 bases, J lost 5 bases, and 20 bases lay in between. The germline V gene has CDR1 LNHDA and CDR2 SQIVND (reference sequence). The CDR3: CASKDPGRPGTGELFF. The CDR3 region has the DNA TGTGCCAGTAAGGACCCCGGGCGGCCGGGGACCGGGGAGCTGTTTTTT. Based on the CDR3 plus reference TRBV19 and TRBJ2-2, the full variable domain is DGGITQSPKYLFRKEGQNVTLSCEQNLNHDAMYWYRQDPGQGLRLIYYSQIVNDFQKGDIAEGYSVSREKKESFPLTVTSAQKNPTAFYLCASKDPGRPGTGELFFGEGSRLTVL.

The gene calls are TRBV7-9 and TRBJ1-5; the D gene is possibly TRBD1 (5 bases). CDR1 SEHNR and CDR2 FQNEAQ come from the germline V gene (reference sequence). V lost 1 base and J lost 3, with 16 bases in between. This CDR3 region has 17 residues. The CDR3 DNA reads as TGTGCCAGCAGCTTAGAAAGGCAGGGCCCATTCAATCAGCCCCAGCATTTT. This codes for CASSLERQGPFNQPQHF.

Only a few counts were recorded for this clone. CDR3 nucleotides: TGTGCCAGCAGCGCCCAGGCGAACACTGAAGCTTTCTTT. Protein: CASSAQANTEAFF. The genes are TRBV7-9 and TRBJ1-1; D is unclear. Germline values: CDR1 SEHNR, CDR2 FQNEAQ (reference sequence). This CDR3 spans 13 amino acids. With 5 bases removed from V and 1 base from J, the gap between germline ends came to 8 bases. Using reference TRBV7-9 and TRBJ1-1 for the parts outside the CDR3, the full variable domain is DTGVSQNPRHKITKRGQNVTFRCDPISEHNRLYWYRQTLGQGPEFLTYFQNEAQLEKSRLLSDRFSAERPKGSFSTLEIQRTEQGDSAMYLCASSAQANTEAFFGQGTRLTVV.

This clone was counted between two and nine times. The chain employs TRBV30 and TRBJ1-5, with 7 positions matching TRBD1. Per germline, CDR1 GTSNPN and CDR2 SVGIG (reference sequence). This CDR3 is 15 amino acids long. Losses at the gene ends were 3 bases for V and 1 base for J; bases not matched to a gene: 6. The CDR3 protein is CAWSRGQFSNQPQHF. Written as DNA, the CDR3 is TGTGCCTGGAGCCGGGGACAGTTCAGCAATCAGCCCCAGCATTTT.

CDR3 residues: CAWSPRPTGELFF. Written as DNA, the CDR3 is TGTGCCTGGAGTCCGCGCCCCACCGGGGAGCTGTTTTTT. The J gene is TRBJ2-2, the V gene TRBV30; D unresolved. Germline CDR1 reads GTSNPN; CDR2 reads SVGIG (reference sequence). This CDR3 contains 13 residues. The V end was cut by 2 bases, the J end by 4 bases, with 8 bases between.

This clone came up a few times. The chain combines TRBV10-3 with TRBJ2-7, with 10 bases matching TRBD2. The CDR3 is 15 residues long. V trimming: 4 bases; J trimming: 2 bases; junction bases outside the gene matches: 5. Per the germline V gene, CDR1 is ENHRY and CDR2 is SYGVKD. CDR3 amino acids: CAISARTSGTYEQYF. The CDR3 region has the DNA TGTGCCATCAGTGCGAGGACTAGCGGAACCTACGAGCAGTACTTC.

The CDR3 DNA reads as TGTGCCAGCAGCTTGAACCCCAGCGGGACATACAATGAGCAGTTCTTC. The encoded protein is CASSLNPSGTYNEQFF. The chain uses TRBV11-3 and TRBJ2-1, with D maybe TRBD2 (7 bases). Between the trimmed V and J ends, which lost 3 bases and 4 bases, there was a span of 16 bases. The germline V gene encodes CDR1 SGHNT and CDR2 YENEEA. The length of the CDR3 is 16 residues.

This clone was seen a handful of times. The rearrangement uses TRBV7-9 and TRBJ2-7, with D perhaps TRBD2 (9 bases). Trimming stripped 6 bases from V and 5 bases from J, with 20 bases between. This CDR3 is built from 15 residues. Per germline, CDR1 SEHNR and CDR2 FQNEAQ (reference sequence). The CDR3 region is CASSPQGAGGHEQYF. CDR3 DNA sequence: TGTGCCAGCAGTCCCCAGGGGGCGGGAGGGCACGAGCAGTACTTC.

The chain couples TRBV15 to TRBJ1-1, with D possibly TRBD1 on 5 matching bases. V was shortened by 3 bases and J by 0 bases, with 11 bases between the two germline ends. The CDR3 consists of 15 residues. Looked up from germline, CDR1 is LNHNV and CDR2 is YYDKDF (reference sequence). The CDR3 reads CATSSQQGLNTEAFF. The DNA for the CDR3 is TGTGCCACCAGCAGCCAGCAGGGATTGAACACTGAAGCTTTCTTT.

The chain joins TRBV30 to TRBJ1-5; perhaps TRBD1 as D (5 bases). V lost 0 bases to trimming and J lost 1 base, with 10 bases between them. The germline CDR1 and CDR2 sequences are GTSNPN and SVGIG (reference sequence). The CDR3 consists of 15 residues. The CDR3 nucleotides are TGTGCCTGGAGTGTACCGGGGGTAAGCAATCAGCCCCAGCATTTT. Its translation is CAWSVPGVSNQPQHF. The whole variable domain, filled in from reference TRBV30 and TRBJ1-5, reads SQTIHQWPATLVQPVGSPLSLECTVEGTSNPNLYWYRQAAGRGLQLLFYSVGIGQISSEVPQNLSASRPQDRQFILSSKKLLLSDSGFYLCAWSVPGVSNQPQHFGDGTRLSIL.

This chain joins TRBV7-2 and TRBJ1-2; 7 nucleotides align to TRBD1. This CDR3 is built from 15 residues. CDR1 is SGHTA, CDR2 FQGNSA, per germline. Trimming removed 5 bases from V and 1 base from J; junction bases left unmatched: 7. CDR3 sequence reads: CASSHQGGDNYGYTF. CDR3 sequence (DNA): TGTGCCAGCAGCCACCAGGGGGGAGATAACTATGGCTACACCTTC.

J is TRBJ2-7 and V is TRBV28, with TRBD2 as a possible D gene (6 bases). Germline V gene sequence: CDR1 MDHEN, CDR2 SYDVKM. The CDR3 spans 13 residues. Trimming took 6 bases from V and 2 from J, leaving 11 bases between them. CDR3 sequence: CASSRDFAYEQYF. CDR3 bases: TGTGCCAGCAGCCGGGACTTCGCCTACGAGCAGTACTTC.

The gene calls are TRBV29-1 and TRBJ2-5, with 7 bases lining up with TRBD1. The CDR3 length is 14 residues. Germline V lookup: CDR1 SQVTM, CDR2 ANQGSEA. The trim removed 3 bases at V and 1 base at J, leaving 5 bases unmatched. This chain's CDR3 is CSVENNRGQETQYF. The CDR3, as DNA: TGCAGCGTTGAGAACAACAGGGGCCAAGAGACCCAGTACTTC.

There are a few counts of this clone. CDR3 sequence reads: CASSFGRGTGNEKLFF. The CDR3, as DNA: TGTGCCAGCAGCTTCGGTAGAGGGACAGGGAATGAAAAACTGTTTTTT. V usage is TRBV11-2 and J usage is TRBJ1-4, with 9 positions matching TRBD1. This CDR3 region has 16 residues. From germline, CDR1 is SGHAT and CDR2 FQNNGV. The V and J ends lost 3 bases and 5 bases, in that order; junction bases with no gene match: 7.

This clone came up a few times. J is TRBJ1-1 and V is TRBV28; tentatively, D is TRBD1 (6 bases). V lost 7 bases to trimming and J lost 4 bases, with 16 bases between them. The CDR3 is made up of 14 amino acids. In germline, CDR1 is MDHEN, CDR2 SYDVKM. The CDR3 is CASMDSSRITEAFF. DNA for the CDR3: TGTGCCAGCATGGACAGCTCGAGAATCACTGAAGCTTTCTTT.

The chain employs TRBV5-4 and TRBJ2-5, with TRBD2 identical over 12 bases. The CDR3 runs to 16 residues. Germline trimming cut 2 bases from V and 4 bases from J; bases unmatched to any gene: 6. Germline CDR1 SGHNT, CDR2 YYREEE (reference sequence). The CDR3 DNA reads TGTGCCAGCAGCTTTCGACTAGCGGGAGACGGAGAGACCCAGTACTTC. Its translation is CASSFRLAGDGETQYF.